This T cell receptor (beta chain) emerged from a study of T-cell reconstitution after alpha-beta-depleted transplantation in children. Preparation of the TCRbeta library involved a method that used unique molecular identifiers. Each CDR3 protein gets one entry after TCRdb re-called the PCR reads with MiXCR. The sample includes 200,000 to 300,000 distinct CDR3 sequences, 25% of them seen just once. Study outcomes and limitations: The study traced high day-60 TCRbeta diversity in some patients to surviving recipient T cells and thymic progenitors. Most T-cell counts and diversity one year after the transplant came from T cells that were newly produced. The study reportedly traced alpha-beta T cells about two months after transplant to several hundred expanded graft clones.

This clonotype was recorded at least ten times. The antigen remains undetermined. The receptor's source is a girl aged 2 to 9 with Fanconi anemia, due to receive a stem cell transplant. The sample consisted of PBMCs, taken before TCRalphabeta/CD19-depleted stem cell transplant.

The CDR3 DNA sequence: TGCAGTGCCCATTCTAGCGGACCCAATGAGCAGTTCTTC. Its translation: CSAHSSGPNEQFF. The rearrangement joins TRBV20-1 to TRBJ2-1, with 7 bases matching TRBD2. The CDR3 loop spans 13 amino acids. J lost 6 bases, V lost 6 bases, and 8 bases had no gene match. Germline V lookup: CDR1 DFQATT, CDR2 SNEGSKA (reference sequence).